One and the same sample provided the 31 T cell receptor beta chains below, sequenced in a study of identical twins. Each CDR3 protein is one row after TCRdb ran MiXCR on the 5' RACE reads. The sample includes 450,000 to 650,000 distinct CDR3 sequences, about 16% of them seen just once. This sample also appeared in a second study, on yellow fever vaccine responses in identical twins.

Sequenced sample: CD4+ T cells sorted from blood. These receptors all come from a woman aged 18-29 years in good health.

The rearrangement links TRBV21-1 to TRBJ1-1; the table's D call of TRBD1 was not tested on the DNA. TRBV21-1 is recorded as a pseudogene. The CDR3 spans 9 residues. CDR3 nucleotides: TGTGCCAGCAGCAGGGGACGAATCTTT. Its protein is CASSRGRIF.

This clonotype has only a few counts. The chain has TRBV28 and TRBJ2-1, with D possibly matching TRBD2 (5 bases). Looked up from germline, CDR1 is MDHEN and CDR2 is SYDVKM. Trimming stripped 2 bases from V and 6 bases from J, with 20 bases between. CDR3 size: 17 residues. The CDR3 DNA is TGTGCCAGCAGTTTAATACTTCTTGCACTAGGCGGCAATGAGCAGTTCTTC. This translates into CASSLILLALGGNEQFF.

In its sample, this clonotype was seen a few times. The chain joins TRBV7-6 to TRBJ2-5, with TRBD1 matching over 8 bases. V dropped 1 base and J dropped 9; count of bases not matched to a gene: 7. CDR1 is SGHVS and CDR2 is FNYEAQ in the germline V gene. The CDR3 runs to 14 residues. For the CDR3, the DNA is TGTGCCAGCAGCTTAGGCGACAGGGGCCGGGCCCAGTACTTC. Translation: CASSLGDRGRAQYF.

The genes are TRBV12-3 or TRBV12-4 and TRBJ2-7; D gene uncertain. The V and J ends lost 3 bases and 0 bases respectively, with 12 bases between them. The CDR3 is 15 amino acids. CDR3 in DNA: TGTGCCAGCAGTTTTGGGGTCAGAAGCTCCTACGAGCAGTACTTC. Residues: CASSFGVRSSYEQYF.

The chain links TRBV4-2 to TRBJ1-6; the D is unclear. Germline CDR1 reads LGHNA; CDR2 reads YNFKEQ. The CDR3 totals 14 residues. The germline V and J ends were trimmed by 0 bases and 3 bases, with 3 bases remaining between them. CDR3 DNA: TGTGCCAGCAGCCAAGATCGCTATAATTCACCCCTCCACTTT. Translating it yields CASSQDRYNSPLHF.

The rearrangement joins TRBV2 to TRBJ2-1; tentative D call: TRBD1 (8 bases). The CDR3 is made up of 14 amino acids. The V gene's germline CDR1 is SNHLY and CDR2 FYNNEI. V was shortened by 7 bases and J by 8 bases, with 18 bases between the two germline ends. CDR3 loop: CASTVDREGYEQFF. The CDR3 region has the DNA TGTGCCAGCACCGTGGACAGGGAGGGGTATGAGCAGTTCTTC.

This clonotype occurred a few times. The gene calls are TRBV5-1 and TRBJ2-1; 7 bases fit TRBD1. V shed 0 bases, J shed 5 bases, and the junction held 2 bases outside the gene matches. This CDR3 has 14 amino acids. From germline, CDR1 is SGHRS and CDR2 YFSETQ. The CDR3 nucleotides read TGCGCCAGCAGCTTGGGGGGACAGAACAATGAGCAGTTCTTC. It encodes CASSLGGQNNEQFF.

This sequence joins TRBV11-2 and TRBJ2-3; 13 bases are a match to TRBD2. The junction had 7 bases not matched to a gene; V was cut back by 5 bases and J by 5 bases. The CDR3 consists of 16 residues. Per germline, CDR1 SGHAT and CDR2 FQNNGV. The CDR3 nucleotides read TGTGCCAGCAGCGGTCGGACTAGCGGGAGTGGAGATACGCAGTATTTT. Protein product: CASSGRTSGSGDTQYF.

The genes are TRBV6-5 and TRBJ1-6; D is perhaps TRBD1 (6 bases). The CDR3 totals 15 residues. The V gene lost 0 bases and the J gene lost 9 bases, with 12 bases spanning the gap. The germline V gene encodes CDR1 MNHEY and CDR2 SVGAGI. The CDR3 DNA follows: TGTGCCAGCAGTTACTCGCCCCGAGGGGGTTCACCCCTCCACTTT. Protein product: CASSYSPRGGSPLHF.

Here the CDR3 DNA reads TGTGCCAGCAGCTTAAATTTGGGGGAATCGGCCAAAAACATTCAGTACTTC. Translated, it gives CASSLNLGESAKNIQYF. The chain links TRBV7-9 to TRBJ2-4, with D perhaps matching TRBD1 or TRBD2 (5 bases each). The length of the CDR3 is 17 residues. Germline-derived CDR1 and CDR2 are SEHNR and FQNEAQ (reference sequence). The ends were cut back, 2 bases at V and 1 base at J, with 15 bases in the middle.

The chain has TRBV2 and TRBJ1-1; no firm D call. This CDR3 is built from 15 residues. Trimming removed 3 bases from V and 4 bases from J, with 15 bases in between. Germline loops: CDR1 SNHLY, CDR2 FYNNEI. The CDR3 loop reads CASSDPWTGSTEAFF. CDR3 in DNA: TGTGCCAGCAGTGATCCTTGGACTGGGAGCACTGAAGCTTTCTTT.

The chain uses TRBV5-1 and TRBJ2-7; 7 bases are shared with TRBD2. The CDR3 is 14 residues long. CDR1 and CDR2 from the germline V gene are SGHRS and YFSETQ. V lost 0 bases, J lost 3 bases, and 3 bases stayed unmatched. This chain's CDR3 is CASSLVGTNYEQYF. DNA of the CDR3: TGCGCCAGCAGCTTGGTTGGGACTAACTACGAGCAGTACTTC.

The chain has TRBV5-1 and TRBJ2-6, with no clear D. Germline assignment: CDR1 SGHRS and CDR2 YFSETQ. With 4 bases removed from V and 0 bases from J, the gap between germline ends came to 8 bases. This CDR3 contains 15 residues. Here the CDR3 DNA reads TGCGCCAGCAGCCCTATGGTCTCTGGGGCCAACGTCCTGACTTTC. It yields the protein CASSPMVSGANVLTF. The complete variable domain, with remaining parts taken from reference TRBV5-1 and TRBJ2-6, reads KAGVTQTPRYLIKTRGQQVTLSCSPISGHRSVSWYQQTPGQGLQFLFEYFSETQRNKGNFPGRFSGRQFSNSRSEMNVSTLELGDSALYLCASSPMVSGANVLTFGAGSRLTVL.

The rearrangement uses TRBV12-3 or TRBV12-4 and TRBJ2-2; D may be TRBD2 (5 bases). Trimming pared 8 bases from V and 8 bases from J, leaving 12 bases between. CDR3 length: 12 residues. As DNA, the CDR3 is TGTGCCAGCTCCCGGGGTAGGGGGGAGCTGTTTTTT. Its translation is CASSRGRGELFF.

This clonotype was observed a handful of times. This chain links TRBV15 with TRBJ1-1; no firm D call. Trimming left V 1 base short and J 4 bases short, with 10 bases between. Looked up from germline, CDR1 is LNHNV and CDR2 is YYDKDF (reference sequence). The CDR3 spans 14 residues. The CDR3 coding sequence is TGTGCCACCAGCAGAGGAACGCCCCTCACTGAAGCTTTCTTT. Translation gives CATSRGTPLTEAFF.

This clonotype was detected a few times. This chain links TRBV11-2 with TRBJ2-4, with D possibly TRBD2 on 5 matching bases. V lost 3 bases to trimming and J lost 0 bases, with 18 bases between them. The V gene's germline CDR1 is SGHAT and CDR2 FQNNGV. This CDR3 has 18 residues. In nucleotides, the CDR3 is TGTGCCAGCAGCTTTGGACTGAAATTAAATCTAGCCAAAAACATTCAGTACTTC. Translation: CASSFGLKLNLAKNIQYF. Looking up the rest from reference TRBV11-2 and TRBJ2-4 gives the full variable domain: EAGVAQSPRYKIIEKRQSVAFWCNPISGHATLYWYQQILGQGPKLLIQFQNNGVVDDSQLPKDRFSAERLKGVDSTLKIQPAKLEDSAVYLCASSFGLKLNLAKNIQYFGAGTRLSVL.

This clonotype has at least ten counts. The gene calls are TRBV6-1 and TRBJ1-1; D perhaps matches TRBD1 (5 bases). The germline gives CDR1 MNHNS, CDR2 SASEGT. The CDR3 has 14 amino acids. V was shortened by 8 bases and J by 2 bases, with 15 bases between the two germline ends. This CDR3 is CASAEGPFNTEAFF. The CDR3 coding sequence is TGTGCCAGCGCGGAGGGGCCCTTTAACACTGAAGCTTTCTTT.

This clonotype was seen many times. At one boundary the junction diverges from the germline segment, which might be a read error. CDR3 coding DNA: TGCAGTGCAAGAGACAGGGGAATTAATTCACCCCTCCACTTT. The encoded protein is CSARDRGINSPLHF. The chain links TRBV20-1 to TRBJ1-6; TRBD1 agrees at 8 bases. Germline V gives CDR1 DFQATT, CDR2 SNEGSKA (reference sequence). The CDR3 runs to 14 residues.

This clonotype came up a few times. The V and J genes are TRBV27 and TRBJ2-1; D possibly corresponds to TRBD1 (6 bases). Germline V lookup: CDR1 MNHEY, CDR2 SMNVEV (reference sequence). The CDR3 consists of 14 residues. V was shortened by 2 bases and J by 6 bases, with 11 bases between the two germline ends. CDR3 bases: TGTGCCAGCAGTTTAGTCTCAGGGGCCAATGAGCAGTTCTTC. This encodes CASSLVSGANEQFF.

The chain combines TRBV7-2 with TRBJ2-1, with TRBD2 matching over 10 bases. V lost 4 bases, J lost 6 bases, and 6 bases stayed unmatched. Germline V gene sequence: CDR1 SGHTA, CDR2 FQGNSA. The CDR3 spans 15 residues. The CDR3 spells CASSYLAGAGNEQFF. In DNA form, the CDR3 reads TGTGCCAGCAGCTACCTAGCGGGGGCGGGCAATGAGCAGTTCTTC.

The sample holds a few counts of this clonotype. V is TRBV4-1 and J is TRBJ1-2; D unclear. The V gene lost 1 base and the J gene lost 8 bases, with 11 bases spanning the gap. This CDR3 has 13 residues. CDR1 is MGHRA, CDR2 YSYEKL, per germline. CDR3 residues: CASSQGEGSGYTF. The CDR3 coding sequence is TGCGCCAGCAGCCAAGGAGAGGGTAGCGGCTACACCTTC.

There are a few counts of this clonotype. The rearrangement uses TRBV5-1 and TRBJ1-1; possible D gene TRBD1, 6 bases. The CDR3 extends over 14 amino acids. V lost 0 bases to trimming and J lost 4 bases, with 10 bases between them. The V gene's germline CDR1 is SGHRS and CDR2 YFSETQ. CDR3 residues: CASSLEGGGTEAFF. The CDR3 DNA reads TGCGCCAGCAGCTTGGAAGGGGGAGGCACTGAAGCTTTCTTT.

The rearrangement joins TRBV6-1 to TRBJ2-2; the D call may be TRBD1 or TRBD2 (5 bases each). V shed 6 bases and J shed 5 bases, with 25 bases lying between them. CDR1 and CDR2 from the germline V gene are MNHNS and SASEGT. The CDR3 is 18 residues long. DNA of the CDR3: TGTGCCAGCAGCCCAGGGTTTCTCGGGGTCGGGCGGACCGGGGAGCTGTTTTTT. Translation gives CASSPGFLGVGRTGELFF.

This clonotype was seen a handful of times. The chain has TRBV6-5 and TRBJ1-2; 7 bases are a match to TRBD1. The V gene end was trimmed by 5 bases and the J gene end by 8 bases; junction bases not matched to a gene: 11. The CDR3 runs 14 residues. Germline V CDR1 and CDR2: MNHEY, SVGAGI. Here the CDR3 reads CASSLDRVRRGYTF. Here the CDR3 DNA reads TGTGCCAGCAGTCTCGACAGGGTTCGTCGAGGCTACACCTTC.

This clonotype came up once. The chain links TRBV20-1 to TRBJ2-2, with D perhaps TRBD1 (5 bases). V was cut by 3 bases and J by 3 bases, with 8 bases left in between. The germline gives CDR1 DFQATT, CDR2 SNEGSKA (reference sequence). The CDR3 totals 13 residues. The CDR3 loop reads CSARGQYTGELFF. CDR3 DNA sequence: TGCAGTGCTAGGGGGCAGTACACCGGGGAGCTGTTTTTT.

This clonotype has only a few counts. CDR3 in amino acids: CASSLDLPSGGPWDTQYF. The CDR3, as DNA: TGTGCCAGCAGCTTAGATCTGCCTAGCGGGGGCCCGTGGGATACGCAGTATTTT. This chain uses TRBV11-2 with TRBJ2-3; TRBD2 aligns across 10 bases. Per the germline V gene, CDR1 is SGHAT and CDR2 is FQNNGV. This CDR3 comprises 18 residues. V lost 0 bases, J lost 6 bases, and 12 bases stayed unmatched.

The chain joins TRBV9 to TRBJ1-2; D uncertain. V was pared by 0 bases and J by 1 base, with 7 bases between. CDR1 SGDLS and CDR2 YYNGEE come from the germline V gene. The CDR3 sequence is 14 residues long. The CDR3 coding sequence is TGTGCCAGCAGCGTAGTCGGCGGTAACTATGGCTACACCTTC. Translation: CASSVVGGNYGYTF.

The J gene is TRBJ2-5, the V gene TRBV20-1; the D gene could be TRBD1 or TRBD2 (6 bases each). There are 16 residues in the CDR3. CDR1 is DFQATT and CDR2 is SNEGSKA in the germline V gene (reference sequence). V was pared by 3 bases and J by 2 bases, with 19 bases between. This CDR3 reads CSARGAGGILQETQYF. The CDR3 bases are TGCAGTGCTAGGGGGGCCGGCGGGATCTTGCAAGAGACCCAGTACTTC.

This clonotype showed up just a few times. The chain employs TRBV5-1 and TRBJ2-5, with D unresolved. V lost 2 bases and J lost 2, with 10 bases in between. The CDR3 spans 14 residues. Germline CDR1 is SGHRS and CDR2 is YFSETQ. The CDR3 bases are TGCGCCAGCAGCTTACTTACACCTCAAGAGACCCAGTACTTC. Protein product: CASSLLTPQETQYF.

This clonotype was detected only a few times. DNA of the CDR3: TGTGCCAGCAGTTTTGGGACAGGGGGCCTACTATACGAGCAGTACTTC. Encoded protein: CASSFGTGGLLYEQYF. The V call is TRBV12-3 or TRBV12-4, the J call TRBJ2-7; 12 nucleotides line up with TRBD1. CDR3 length: 16 residues. The V segment lost 3 bases and the J segment 4 bases; nucleotides outside the gene matches: 7.

The chain recombines TRBV20-1 with TRBJ2-7, with a possible D match to TRBD1 (6 bases). Per the germline V gene, CDR1 is DFQATT and CDR2 is SNEGSKA (reference sequence). V dropped 2 bases and J dropped 3 bases, with 14 bases sitting between them. The CDR3 totals 14 residues. The CDR3, as DNA: TGCAGTGCTAGAAACCCAGGACAGAGCTACGAGCAGTACGTC. As protein: CSARNPGQSYEQYV.